This TCR beta chain was captured in a study of T cell repertoires in aging, cancer and after chemotherapy. Study in general: Donors were grouped into six age bands spanning 30 or younger through 70 or older. The full dataset contained several million TCR reads. Healthy donor repertoires were recorded over several months to years and showed clear clonal overlap.

Amplification of TCR beta used genomic DNA extracted from peripheral blood. A mixed TRB-A/B primer pool amplified rearranged TRB by multiplex touch-down PCR. A single record per CDR3 protein comes from TCRdb applying MiXCR to the multiplex PCR reads. There are about 10,000 distinct CDR3 sequences in the sample; 38% occur only once, and approximately 8.2% lies in the top ten. This TCR derives from a human donor in good health. Sequencing was done on a sample of blood.

The CDR3 sequence: CASSPELLSGTYNEQFF. CDR3 nucleotides: TGCGCCAGCAGCCCCGAGCTCTTGAGCGGAACCTACAATGAGCAGTTCTTC. The rearrangement uses TRBV5-1 and TRBJ2-1, with D possibly matching TRBD2 (5 bases). CDR1 is SGHRS, CDR2 YFSETQ, per germline. The V and J ends lost 4 bases and 2 bases respectively, with 19 bases between them. CDR3 length: 17 residues.